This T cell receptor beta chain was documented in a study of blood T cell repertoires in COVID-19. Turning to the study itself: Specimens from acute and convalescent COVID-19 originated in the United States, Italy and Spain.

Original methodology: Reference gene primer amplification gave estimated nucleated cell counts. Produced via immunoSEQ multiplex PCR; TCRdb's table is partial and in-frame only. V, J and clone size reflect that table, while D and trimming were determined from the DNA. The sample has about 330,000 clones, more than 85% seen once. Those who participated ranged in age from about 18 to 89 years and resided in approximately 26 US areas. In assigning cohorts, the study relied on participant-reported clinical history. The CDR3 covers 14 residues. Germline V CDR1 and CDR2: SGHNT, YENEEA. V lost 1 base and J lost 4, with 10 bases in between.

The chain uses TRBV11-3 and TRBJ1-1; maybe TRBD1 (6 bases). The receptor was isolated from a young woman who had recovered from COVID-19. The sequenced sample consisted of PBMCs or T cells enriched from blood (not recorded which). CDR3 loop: CASSLAQGFTEAFF. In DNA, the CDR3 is TGTGCCAGCAGCTTAGCACAGGGATTCACTGAAGCTTTCTTT.